One sample yielded the 31 T cell receptor beta chains listed below, sequenced in a study of radiation and T cells in renal cell carcinoma. The time point: blood 2 weeks post-SBRT. Treatment of the sample: 15 Gy SBRT to primary tumor, nephrectomy 4 weeks later. TCRdb's copy holds only in-frame clones and misses some; the assay was immunoSEQ multiplex PCR. This table holds roughly 150,000 clones, about nine tenths found once. Sequencing was performed on blood, taken from a patient whose treatment included radiotherapy and nephrectomy. The receptors come from a woman aged 45 to 65 with renal cell carcinoma.

The rearrangement uses TRBV5-1 and TRBJ2-2, with 7 bases identical to TRBD1. The J segment lost 4 bases and the V segment lost 2 bases, leaving 5 bases of the junction unmatched. The CDR3 consists of 15 residues. Germline CDR1 reads SGHRS; CDR2 reads YFSETQ. CDR3 protein: CASSFDRVGTGELFF. CDR3 nucleotides: TGCGCCAGCAGCTTCGACAGGGTAGGCACCGGGGAGCTGTTTTTT. The full variable domain, in which reference TRBV5-1 and TRBJ2-2 provide the parts outside the CDR3, is KAGVTQTPRYLIKTRGQQVTLSCSPISGHRSVSWYQQTPGQGLQFLFEYFSETQRNKGNFPGRFSGRQFSNSRSEMNVSTLELGDSALYLCASSFDRVGTGELFFGEGSRLTVL.

Of note for this clone: Other DNA sequences in this sample translate to the same CDR3. The gene calls are TRBV5-1 and TRBJ2-3; D gene unclear. Germline V gene data show CDR1 as SGHRS and CDR2 as YFSETQ. CDR3 size: 13 residues. Trimming cost V 2 bases and J 0 bases, with 4 bases left between them. In DNA form, the CDR3 reads TGCGCCAGCAGCTTACCTAGCACAGATACGCAGTATTTT. The encoded protein is CASSLPSTDTQYF.

The chain joins TRBV7-2 to TRBJ2-5; TRBD1 agrees at 7 bases. CDR1 and CDR2 from the germline V gene are SGHTA and FQGNSA. The CDR3 extends over 15 amino acids. Trimming took 6 bases from V and 3 from J; bases not matched to a gene: 10. The CDR3, as DNA: TGTGCCAGCAGGCTTAGACAGGGAATCGAAGAGACCCAGTACTTC. This codes for CASRLRQGIEETQYF.

The chain joins TRBV7-9 to TRBJ1-6, with 8 bases identical to TRBD1. Germline lookup yields CDR1 SEHNR and CDR2 FQNEAQ (reference sequence). This CDR3 comprises 16 residues. The V gene end was trimmed by 5 bases and the J gene end by 2 bases; junction bases not matched to a gene: 5. In nucleotides, the CDR3 is TGTGCCAGCAGCGCAGGGGGCGCCGCCTATAATTCACCCCTCCACTTT. Amino acids: CASSAGGAAYNSPLHF.

The chain couples TRBV20-1 to TRBJ1-2; a possible D gene is TRBD1 (5 bases). The V gene lost 3 bases and the J gene lost 5 bases, with 7 bases spanning the gap. Looked up from germline, CDR1 is DFQATT and CDR2 is SNEGSKA (reference sequence). The CDR3 length is 11 residues. CDR3 amino acids: CSARTVYGYTF. The CDR3 bases are TGCAGTGCTAGGACAGTATATGGCTACACCTTC.

The V and J genes are TRBV6-5 and TRBJ1-2; weak D call: TRBD1 (5 bases). The CDR3 consists of 13 residues. Trimming removed 2 bases at V and 7 bases at J, with 11 bases between. Germline loops: CDR1 MNHEY, CDR2 SVGAGI. The CDR3 here is CASSYKGAGGYTF. The CDR3 DNA reads as TGTGCCAGCAGTTACAAAGGGGCAGGTGGCTACACCTTC.

This clone was found a few times. V is TRBV4-2 and J is TRBJ1-2, with no clear D. Trimming cost V 0 bases and J 3 bases, with 14 bases left between them. CDR1 and CDR2 from the germline V gene are LGHNA and YNFKEQ. The CDR3 is made up of 16 amino acids. The CDR3 here is CASSQDPGASDYGYTF. CDR3 DNA: TGTGCCAGCAGCCAAGATCCGGGTGCTAGTGACTATGGCTACACCTTC.

This clone has only a few counts. The chain joins TRBV29-1 to TRBJ1-1; 7 positions agree with TRBD1. The V gene's germline CDR1 is SQVTM and CDR2 ANQGSEA. The junction had 4 bases not matched to a gene; V was cut back by 6 bases and J by 0 bases. The CDR3 sequence is 13 residues long. CDR3 sequence: CSVGGQLNTEAFF. The DNA for the CDR3 is TGCAGCGTGGGGGGACAGCTGAACACTGAAGCTTTCTTT.

The chain joins TRBV6-6 to TRBJ2-1; 12 nucleotides line up with TRBD2. Germline lookup yields CDR1 MNHNY and CDR2 SVGAGI (reference sequence). This CDR3 has 14 amino acids. V trimming: 6 bases; J trimming: 14 bases; junction bases outside the gene matches: 11. The CDR3 DNA is TGTGCCAGCAGGAGGACTAGCGGGGACGGACACGAGTTCTTC. It encodes CASRRTSGDGHEFF.

This chain links TRBV11-3 with TRBJ2-2; either TRBD1 or TRBD2 may supply D (6 bases each). There are 15 residues in the CDR3. Germline CDR1 SGHNT, CDR2 YENEEA. V shed 6 bases and J shed 1 base, with 12 bases lying between them. CDR3 amino acids: CASSPGGQNTGELFF. In nucleotides, the CDR3 is TGTGCCAGCAGTCCCGGGGGCCAGAACACCGGGGAGCTGTTTTTT. The variable domain in full, with the rest retrieved from reference TRBV11-3 and TRBJ2-2, is EAGVVQSPRYKIIEKKQPVAFWCNPISGHNTLYWYLQNLGQGPELLIRYENEEAVDDSQLPKDRFSAERLKGVDSTLKIQPAELGDSAVYLCASSPGGQNTGELFFGEGSRLTVL.

This chain joins TRBV6-1 and TRBJ2-7; D remains ambiguous. V gave up 10 bases and J gave up 3 bases, with 19 bases separating them. This CDR3 is built from 14 residues. CDR1 and CDR2 (germline): MNHNS, SASEGT. This CDR3 is CATRSPKQDYEQYF. The DNA for the CDR3 is TGTGCCACCCGCTCGCCAAAACAAGACTACGAGCAGTACTTC.

V usage is TRBV7-2 and J usage is TRBJ2-5; TRBD2 might be the D (6 bases). Looked up from germline, CDR1 is SGHTA and CDR2 is FQGNSA. The V and J ends lost 4 bases and 0 bases respectively, with 15 bases between them. The CDR3 has 16 residues. CDR3 DNA sequence: TGTGCCAGCAGCTCCAGCACGCGGGACTACCAAGAGACCCAGTACTTC. Translating gives CASSSSTRDYQETQYF.

V is TRBV6-5 and J is TRBJ1-1, with D unclear. The CDR3 runs to 15 residues. V lost 0 bases and J 0 bases, leaving 8 bases between the germline ends. CDR1 and CDR2 (germline): MNHEY, SVGAGI. Written as DNA, the CDR3 is TGTGCCAGCAGTTACTCAAGGGCCATGAACACTGAAGCTTTCTTT. Amino acid sequence: CASSYSRAMNTEAFF.

The gene calls are TRBV7-2 and TRBJ1-4, with 7 bases identical to TRBD1. The CDR3 has 14 residues. The trim removed 5 bases at V and 4 bases at J, leaving 4 bases unmatched. The germline V gene has CDR1 SGHTA and CDR2 FQGNSA. The CDR3 reads CASSPGQLNEKLFF. CDR3 sequence (DNA): TGTGCCAGCAGCCCGGGACAGCTTAATGAAAAACTGTTTTTT.

The rearrangement links TRBV30 to TRBJ1-6, with D tentatively TRBD1 (6 bases). This CDR3 has 13 residues. In germline, CDR1 is GTSNPN, CDR2 SVGIG (reference sequence). The ends were cut back, 2 bases at V and 6 bases at J, with 8 bases in the middle. For the CDR3, the DNA is TGTGCCTGGAGTATACAGGGTAATTCACCCCTCCACTTT. It yields the protein CAWSIQGNSPLHF.

The table lists this clone with a count of one. V gene TRBV2 combines with J gene TRBJ1-1; D possibly corresponds to TRBD1 (6 bases). In germline, CDR1 is SNHLY, CDR2 FYNNEI. The CDR3 is made up of 13 amino acids. V was trimmed by 8 bases and J by 11 bases, leaving 21 bases between them. The CDR3 spells CASEYTGRNRAFF. Written as DNA, the CDR3 is TGTGCCAGCGAATACACAGGGAGAAACAGGGCTTTCTTT. The full variable domain, completed using reference TRBV2 and TRBJ1-1, is EPEVTQTPSHQVTQMGQEVILRCVPISNHLYFYWYRQILGQKVEFLVSFYNNEISEKSEIFDDQFSVERPDGSNFTLKIRSTKLEDSAMYFCASEYTGRNRAFFGQGTRLTVV.

The rearrangement joins TRBV5-1 to TRBJ1-2, with 12 bases matching TRBD1. The trim removed 4 bases at V and 3 bases at J, leaving 4 bases unmatched. CDR3 length equals 15 residues. Germline CDR1 and CDR2: SGHRS and YFSETQ. The CDR3 reads CASSQGQGADYGYTF. As DNA, the CDR3 is TGCGCCAGCAGCCAGGGACAGGGGGCAGACTATGGCTACACCTTC.

This clone appeared a few times. Other nucleotide sequences from this sample produce the same CDR3. CDR3: CATSRVGGGYQPQHF. CDR3 sequence (DNA): TGTGCCACCAGCAGAGTGGGAGGGGGCTATCAGCCCCAGCATTTT. The V call is TRBV15, the J call TRBJ1-5; TRBD1 matches 7 bases. Germline lookup yields CDR1 LNHNV and CDR2 YYDKDF (reference sequence). Unmatched junction bases numbered 5, after V lost 1 base and J lost 5 bases. This CDR3 is 15 amino acids long.

This rearrangement joins TRBV5-5 to TRBJ2-5, with D perhaps assigned TRBD1 or TRBD2 (6 bases each). CDR1 and CDR2 (germline): SGHKS, YYEKEE (reference sequence). CDR3 length equals 16 residues. The V end was cut by 3 bases, the J end by 5 bases, with 20 bases between. The CDR3 here is CASSSWREGGRETQYF. Written as DNA, the CDR3 is TGTGCCAGCAGCTCCTGGCGTGAGGGGGGTAGGGAGACCCAGTACTTC.

The chain recombines TRBV4-2 with TRBJ2-6, with TRBD2 matching over 7 bases. Germline V CDR1 and CDR2: LGHNA, YNFKEQ. The CDR3 length is 19 residues. With V trimmed by 0 bases and J by 2 bases, 10 bases remained unmatched. The CDR3 DNA follows: TGTGCCAGCAGCCAAGAAATTGCGGGGGTAGGTGCTGGGGCCAACGTCCTGACTTTC. It is translated as CASSQEIAGVGAGANVLTF.

The chain joins TRBV2 to TRBJ2-7; D uncertain. CDR3 length equals 16 residues. The V gene lost 4 bases and the J gene lost 0 bases, with 16 bases spanning the gap. Germline values: CDR1 SNHLY, CDR2 FYNNEI. CDR3 loop: CASSGQTNRPSYEQYF. CDR3 DNA: TGTGCCAGCAGTGGGCAGACGAACCGACCCTCCTACGAGCAGTACTTC.

The chain has TRBV4-3 and TRBJ2-2; 8 nucleotides line up with TRBD2. Per germline, CDR1 LGHNA and CDR2 YSLEER. The CDR3 extends over 18 amino acids. V trimming: 0 bases; J trimming: 0 bases; junction bases outside the gene matches: 6. Here the CDR3 reads CASSQDLGAGANTGELFF. The CDR3 DNA sequence: TGCGCCAGCAGCCAAGATCTCGGAGCGGGGGCGAACACCGGGGAGCTGTTTTTT.

This chain uses TRBV7-6 with TRBJ2-5; the match to TRBD2 covers 11 bases. This CDR3 region has 15 residues. The germline CDR1 and CDR2 sequences are SGHVS and FNYEAQ. Trimming cost V 5 bases and J 5 bases; bases outside gene matches: 7. CDR3 amino acids: CASSMTSGVSETQYF. The CDR3 DNA sequence: TGTGCCAGCAGCATGACTAGCGGGGTGAGCGAGACCCAGTACTTC.

V and J are TRBV2 and TRBJ2-7, with D tentatively TRBD1 or TRBD2 (6 bases each). This CDR3 spans 13 amino acids. Trimming stripped 4 bases from V and 6 bases from J, with 13 bases between. Looked up from germline, CDR1 is SNHLY and CDR2 is FYNNEI. The CDR3 region has the DNA TGTGCCAGCAGTGGCCAAGGGGGGCTCGAGCAGTACTTC. Translated: CASSGQGGLEQYF.

The gene calls are TRBV27 and TRBJ1-6; 7 bases align to TRBD1. The germline V gene encodes CDR1 MNHEY and CDR2 SMNVEV (reference sequence). V lost 4 bases, J lost 10 bases, and 10 bases stayed unmatched. This CDR3 is 15 amino acids long. CDR3 protein: CASSSLTGIGSPLHF. Written as DNA, the CDR3 is TGTGCCAGCAGTTCCCTGACAGGGATTGGCTCACCCCTCCACTTT.

The chain recombines TRBV2 with TRBJ1-1, with D perhaps matching TRBD1 (6 bases). This CDR3 comprises 12 residues. Germline CDR1 is SNHLY and CDR2 is FYNNEI. The ends were cut back, 6 bases at V and 6 bases at J, with 11 bases in the middle. CDR3 protein: CASRTQGSEAFF. The CDR3 nucleotides read TGTGCCAGCAGGACACAGGGATCTGAAGCTTTCTTT.

This clone turned up a few times. The chain couples TRBV18 to TRBJ2-1, with D possibly TRBD1 on 5 matching bases. The CDR3 has 15 amino acids. V was clipped by 2 bases and J by 3 bases, with 11 bases between them. The germline V gene has CDR1 KGHSH and CDR2 LQKENI. In DNA form, the CDR3 reads TGTGCCAGCTCACCATCTAGACAGAACTACAATGAGCAGTTCTTC. Translating gives CASSPSRQNYNEQFF.

The chain is built from TRBV19 and TRBJ1-1; D not certain. Germline V lookup: CDR1 LNHDA, CDR2 SQIVND (reference sequence). CDR3 length: 13 amino acids. V shed 6 bases and J shed 1 base, with 9 bases lying between them. The CDR3 here is CASSWQENTEAFF. The DNA for the CDR3 is TGTGCCAGTAGCTGGCAAGAGAACACTGAAGCTTTCTTT.

The genes are TRBV4-2 and TRBJ1-2; weak D call: TRBD1 (5 bases). Trimming left V 0 bases short and J 0 bases short, with 8 bases between. This CDR3 is built from 15 residues. CDR1 and CDR2 from the germline V gene are LGHNA and YNFKEQ. CDR3 amino acids: CASSQDDRTNYGYTF. In nucleotides, the CDR3 is TGTGCCAGCAGCCAAGATGACAGAACTAACTATGGCTACACCTTC.

In this sample, this clone turned up a few times. The chain joins TRBV19 to TRBJ1-4; D remains ambiguous. CDR1 is LNHDA and CDR2 is SQIVND in the germline V gene (reference sequence). This CDR3 comprises 13 residues. With 5 bases removed from V and 8 bases from J, the gap between germline ends came to 12 bases. The DNA for the CDR3 is TGTGCCAGTAGTTTTTTTTCGGGGGAAAAACTGTTTTTT. Protein product: CASSFFSGEKLFF.

The chain joins TRBV9 to TRBJ2-2; D is unclear. The CDR3 has 14 residues. V lost 0 bases and J lost 0, with 3 bases in between. CDR1 is SGDLS and CDR2 is YYNGEE in the germline V gene. The CDR3 reads CASSVATNTGELFF. CDR3 in DNA: TGTGCCAGCAGCGTAGCGACGAACACCGGGGAGCTGTTTTTT.